One T cell receptor (beta chain) is described in this entry. Its antigen is unknown. No much larger clone exists at a distance of one base, and base qualities are not known. Library creation used the immunoSEQ multiplex PCR assay. Rearranged TCR beta chain products were amplified from genomic DNA of sorted T-cell subsets and sequenced. From the authors' description of their analysis: Shannon entropy and Simpson indices were used to measure the diversity of productive TCR beta rearrangements in each repertoire. To assess clonal expansion, the frequencies of the 100 most abundant productive TCR beta clonotypes were added up as a share of total reads. A self-reactivity index based on amino acid usage at CDR3beta positions 6 and 7 was applied to the TRB repertoires. Two-way ANOVA was applied to the repertoire analyses, whereas Student t or Mann-Whitney tests were applied to the flow cytometric analyses. TCRdb limited this immuneACCESS table to in-frame rearrangements with V and J called. A share of clones is missing; checked studies link under half to unresolved V genes, and the rest is unexplained. The V and J calls and clone size were taken over from that table, and D and trimming were inferred from the DNA. The sample records around 30,000 clones, just under 90% of which are singletons. The ten largest clonotypes hold approximately 5.1% of the sample.

In the germline V gene (reference sequence), CDR1 corresponds to LNHDA and CDR2 to SQIVND. The CDR3 has 14 amino acids, counting the end cysteine and phenylalanine. Only the CDR3 DNA stays, 42 bases, in frame from base 1. A distance of 15 bases separates the germline ends of V and J, which lose 5 bases and 6 bases respectively. The data derive from a study of regulatory and conventional T cells in RAG deficiency (dated by TCRdb to about 2017). Study-level background: High-throughput TCR beta sequencing was used to compare the repertoire diversity and composition of Treg, conventional CD4+ and CD8+ T cells between RAG-deficient patients and healthy controls. Broader findings and caveats from the paper: Unique TCR beta sequences from Treg cells were around 100-fold fewer in Omenn syndrome and CID/AS patients than controls, versus about 9-fold for other subsets. For some subjects, some analyses of T-cell subsets were not performed. Markedly lower Shannon entropy and higher Simpson indices were observed in RAG-deficient patients than in control T-cell subpopulations. Shorter CDR3 lengths were found in all patient T-cell subsets, and >75% Treg-Tconv repertoire overlap at nucleotide and amino acid level was observed in Omenn syndrome patients. The CD25-high CD127-low cells sorted from Omenn syndrome patients may be peripherally activated cells rather than true Treg cells.

Eight healthy control donors were used as the comparison group for repertoire analyses. Before genomic DNA extraction, CD8+ T cells without CD4 were isolated from blood. The data also belong to a second study, concerning regulatory T cells. From the second report: For the multiplex PCR, 52 forward TRBV primers and 13 reverse TRBJ primers were used, and amplification bias was corrected with both assay-based and computational methods. Patient repertoires showed restricted unique TRB V-J pairs and skewed V and J gene usage, most marked in regulatory T cells. The study compared T-cell receptor beta repertoires of sorted regulatory, conventional CD4+ and CD8+ T cells between CD3G-deficient patients and healthy controls. Peripheral blood mononuclear cells were isolated by Ficoll density separation. CD3+ CD8+ CD4- T cells were isolated on a FACSAria cell sorter. Within the immunoSEQ assay, multiplex PCR amplified rearranged TRB loci from genomic DNA. TRB amplicons were sequenced on an Illumina HiSeq platform. Custom algorithms error-filtered the raw sequences and aligned them to reference gene sequences, after which the immunoSEQ online tools were used for analysis. Frequencies of productive and nonproductive TRB rearrangements were evaluated among both unique and total sequences. Group comparisons used t tests, Mann-Whitney tests or two-way ANOVA run in Prism software.

The TCR originated in a human donor in good health. Source material: CD8+ T cells sorted from blood. The sequence is built from TRBV19 and TRBJ2-3, with no reliable assignment of the D segment. The CDR3 is CASSVLPPSDTQYF. The DNA sequence follows: TGTGCCAGTAGTGTCCTCCCTCCCTCGGATACGCAGTATTTT.